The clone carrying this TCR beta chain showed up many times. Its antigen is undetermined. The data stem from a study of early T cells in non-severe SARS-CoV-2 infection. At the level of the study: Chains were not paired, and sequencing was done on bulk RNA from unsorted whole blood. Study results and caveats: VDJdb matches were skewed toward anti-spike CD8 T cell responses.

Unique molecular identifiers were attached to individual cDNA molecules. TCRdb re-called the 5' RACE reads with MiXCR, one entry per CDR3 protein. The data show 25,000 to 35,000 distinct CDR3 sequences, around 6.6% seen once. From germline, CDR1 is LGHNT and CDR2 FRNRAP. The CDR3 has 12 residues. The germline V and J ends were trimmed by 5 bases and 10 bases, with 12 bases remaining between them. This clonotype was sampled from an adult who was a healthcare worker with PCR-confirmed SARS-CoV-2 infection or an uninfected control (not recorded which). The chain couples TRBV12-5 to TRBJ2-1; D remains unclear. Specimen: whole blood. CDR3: CASGPSPAEQFF. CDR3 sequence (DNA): TGTGCTAGTGGTCCTTCGCCAGCGGAGCAGTTCTTC.